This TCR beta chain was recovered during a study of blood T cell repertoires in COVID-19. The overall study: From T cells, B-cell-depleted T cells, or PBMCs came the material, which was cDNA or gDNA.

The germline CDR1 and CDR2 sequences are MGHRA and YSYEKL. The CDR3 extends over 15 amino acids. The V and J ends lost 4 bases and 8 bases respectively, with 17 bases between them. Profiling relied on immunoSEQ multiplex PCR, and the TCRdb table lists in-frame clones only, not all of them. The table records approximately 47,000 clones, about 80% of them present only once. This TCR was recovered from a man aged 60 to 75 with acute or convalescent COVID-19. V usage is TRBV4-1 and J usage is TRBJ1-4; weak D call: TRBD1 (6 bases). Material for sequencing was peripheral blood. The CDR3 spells CASSPAAGAGEKLFF. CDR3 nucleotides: TGCGCCAGCAGCCCCGCCGCGGGGGCCGGGGAAAAACTGTTTTTT.